This T cell receptor (beta chain) was obtained from a study of cytomegalovirus exposure and HLA in healthy donors. Primers: 60 Vbeta forward and 13 Jbeta reverse. Sequencing used immunoSEQ multiplex PCR; TCRdb keeps in-frame clones, though not all of them. Of fewer than 200,000 clones in the sample, roughly 76% are singletons; the top ten hold approximately 13%. Looked up from germline, CDR1 is MDHEN and CDR2 is SYDVKM. Deletions cut 3 bases from V and 7 bases from J, with 13 bases between. This CDR3 is built from 14 residues. The sequenced sample was PBMCs. This TCR came from a woman aged 45-65 years in good health and CMV-seronegative. This rearrangement joins TRBV28 to TRBJ2-1; possible D gene TRBD2, 6 bases. The CDR3 protein is CASSFRLVGNEQFF. The CDR3, as DNA: TGTGCCAGCAGTTTTCGACTAGTCGGGAATGAGCAGTTCTTC. The full variable domain, rest sourced from reference TRBV28 and TRBJ2-1, is DVKVTQSSRYLVKRTGEKVFLECVQDMDHENMFWYRQDPGLGLRLIYFSYDVKMKEKGDIPEGYSVSREKKERFSLILESASTNQTSMYLCASSFRLVGNEQFFGPGTRLTVL.